This section outlines one T cell receptor beta chain sequence together with its context. This specimen belongs to a study of T cell clones after liver transplantation. Some clones are missing from TCRdb's copy, which holds only in-frame ones; the method was immunoSEQ multiplex PCR. Here the sample spans 75,000 to 95,000 clones, approximately 80% being singletons. V lost 8 bases and J lost 2; bases outside the gene matches: 14. This CDR3 region has 16 residues. The germline gives CDR1 WNHNN, CDR2 SYGVQD (reference sequence). The clonotype originates from a human patient who received a liver transplant. The graft donor may have given rise to some T cells. This chain uses TRBV10-1 with TRBJ2-7, with 8 positions matching TRBD1. The sample consisted of CD4+ T cells from blood, taken 48 months after liver transplant. CDR3 DNA: TGCGCCAGCGGGGGACAGGATCACAATGAGGCCTACGAGCAGTACTTC. It encodes CASGGQDHNEAYEQYF.